This entry is about one T cell receptor (beta chain). Its specificity is not known. This sample was included in a study of T cell responses to AZD1222 COVID-19 vaccine. Method: immunoSEQ multiplex PCR; TCRdb's copy keeps in-frame clones and lacks some. The table has roughly 170,000 clones, 93% seen once. General study points: Every sample of the repertoires postdated the peak T cell response.

Losses at the gene ends were 2 bases for V and 3 bases for J; bases not matched to a gene: 4. This CDR3 is 15 amino acids long. Looked up from germline, CDR1 is SGHVS and CDR2 is FNYEAQ. This specimen was peripheral blood, taken on day 0 of AZD1222 vaccination. The TCR originated in an adult in good health. The chain links TRBV7-6 to TRBJ2-1, with TRBD2 matching over 7 bases. CDR3 residues: CASSLTAGHYNEQFF. The CDR3 DNA reads as TGTGCCAGCAGCTTAACAGCGGGGCACTACAATGAGCAGTTCTTC.